This TCR beta chain is from a study of OX40 agonist ivuxolimab in advanced cancers. On the study more broadly: Head and neck, renal cell, melanoma or hepatocellular carcinoma were the cancers that dose-escalation patients had. Overall study results and limits: Circulating CD4+ and CD8+ T cells showed clonal expansion by week 6 at 0.1 to 3.0 mg/kg. The study found that CD8+ T cells averaged more expanded clones than CD4+. The study found among the lowest clonal expansion in partial responders at 0.1-3.0 mg/kg.

Only in-frame clones appear in the TCRdb table, and some are missing; sequencing was by immunoSEQ multiplex PCR. The profile shows some 100,000 clones, approximately 81% of them singletons. This CDR3 spans 16 amino acids. Germline values: CDR1 SGHTA, CDR2 FQGNSA. V lost 5 bases, J lost 1 base, and 6 bases stayed unmatched. This clone was seen only once. Its antigen is undetermined. This clonotype originated in an adult with an advanced solid tumor such as melanoma, head and neck, liver or kidney cancer. The chain couples TRBV7-2 to TRBJ1-3; 9 bases are a match to TRBD1. The input for sequencing was CD4+ or CD8+ T cells sorted from blood, taken in a trial of the OX40 agonist ivuxolimab. The CDR3 is CASSPGTGRSGNTIYF. CDR3 nucleotide sequence: TGTGCCAGCAGCCCGGGGACAGGGAGGTCTGGAAACACCATATATTTT. The complete variable domain, with remaining parts taken from reference TRBV7-2 and TRBJ1-3, reads GAGVSQSPSNKVTEKGKDVELRCDPISGHTALYWYRQSLGQGLEFLIYFQGNSAPDKSGLPSDRFSAERTGGSVSTLTIQRTQQEDSAVYLCASSPGTGRSGNTIYFGEGSWLTVV.